These 27 T cell receptor beta chains came from one sample sequenced in a study of metastatic and nonmetastatic thyroid tumors. TCRdb reprocessed the PCR reads using MiXCR. The sample consists of roughly 58,000 clones, 4% to 4.5% of them appearing once. The entire patient cohort was treatment-naive prior to thyroid surgery. The sequencing input was blood. The receptors derive from a female donor with papillary thyroid cancer or a benign thyroid nodule (not recorded which). Some clones in this sample may be carry-over from other donors' samples.

This clone was seen ten or more times. The chain is built from TRBV7-9 and TRBJ2-1; TRBD2 matches 7 bases. Losses at the gene ends were 11 bases for V and 7 bases for J; bases not matched to a gene: 14. The CDR3 is 14 residues long. The germline V gene has CDR1 SEHNR and CDR2 FQNEAQ (reference sequence). The CDR3 loop reads CAASLGGEVNEQFF. The CDR3 DNA sequence: TGTGCCGCCTCCCTGGGGGGGGAGGTAAATGAGCAGTTCTTC. Full variable domain (remainder filled in from reference TRBV7-9 and TRBJ2-1): DTGVSQNPRHKITKRGQNVTFRCDPISEHNRLYWYRQTLGQGPEFLTYFQNEAQLEKSRLLSDRFSAERPKGSFSTLEIQRTEQGDSAMYLCAASLGGEVNEQFFGPGTRLTVL.

The table lists this clone with a few counts. A read error is possible here, since a much larger clone lies one base away. The chain couples TRBV10-2 to TRBJ2-1, with 9 nucleotides matching TRBD2. With V trimmed by 8 bases and J by 4 bases, 18 bases remained unmatched. The CDR3 runs to 18 residues. Germline assignment: CDR1 WSHSY and CDR2 SAAADI. The CDR3 nucleotides are TGCGCCAGCCGGGGGGGGACTAGCTGCCACGTACGGTACAATGAGCAGTTCTTC. Amino acid sequence: CASRGGTSCHVRYNEQFF.

This clone was observed a few times. This clone may be a read error of a much larger clone one base away. This sequence joins TRBV4-2 and TRBJ2-3; 10 nucleotides align to TRBD1. Per the germline V gene, CDR1 is LGHNA and CDR2 is YNFKEQ. The CDR3 runs 17 residues. V lost 0 bases and J lost 4; bases outside the gene matches: 7. The CDR3, as DNA: TGTGCCAGCAGCCAAGATTTGGACAGGGGGATGGCAGATACGCAGTATTTT. This sequence encodes CASSQDLDRGMADTQYF.

The table lists this clone with many counts. The chain couples TRBV20-1 to TRBJ1-2; D may be TRBD1 (5 bases). Trimming stripped 4 bases from V and 6 bases from J, with 9 bases between. This CDR3 spans 11 amino acids. CDR1 is DFQATT, CDR2 SNEGSKA, per germline (reference sequence). The CDR3 region is CSATRVDGYTF. CDR3 DNA: TGCAGTGCTACCAGGGTTGATGGCTACACCTTC.

In this sample, this clone turned up many times. DNA of the CDR3: TGTGCCACCCGGTCTCACCGACAGGGGTATAACACCATATATTTT. This encodes CATRSHRQGYNTIYF. The V call is TRBV28, the J call TRBJ1-3, with TRBD1 matching over 8 bases. The CDR3 sequence is 15 residues long. Germline V gene data show CDR1 as MDHEN and CDR2 as SYDVKM. Germline trimming cut 10 bases from V and 7 bases from J; bases unmatched to any gene: 15.

This clone was observed at least ten times. With a much larger clone just one base away, this may be a read error. The CDR3: CASSPGETQYF. The CDR3, as DNA: TGTGCCAGCAGCCCAGGAGAGACCCAGTACTTC. The rearrangement links TRBV11-2 to TRBJ2-5; D is uncertain. The CDR3 totals 11 residues. V was pared by 5 bases and J by 4 bases, with 5 bases between. CDR1 is SGHAT and CDR2 is FQNNGV in the germline V gene.

This clone was found many times. V usage is TRBV12-3 or TRBV12-4 and J usage is TRBJ2-1, with 11 bases that match TRBD2. J lost 5 bases, V lost 7 bases, and 4 bases had no gene match. The CDR3 loop spans 14 amino acids. Here the CDR3 reads CASNRLAGNNEQFF. In DNA, the CDR3 is TGTGCCAGCAACCGACTAGCGGGGAACAATGAGCAGTTCTTC.

In its sample, this clone was seen many times. This chain connects TRBV6-2 or TRBV6-3 to TRBJ1-5, with 7 bases fitting TRBD1. The CDR3 length is 15 residues. Germline CDR1 MNHEY, CDR2 SVGEGT. The V and J ends lost 5 bases and 5 bases, in that order; junction bases with no gene match: 9. This CDR3 reads CASSHLGQKDQPQHF. Here the CDR3 DNA reads TGTGCCAGCAGTCACTTGGGACAGAAAGATCAGCCCCAGCATTTT.

This clone occurred many times. Possible read error: a much larger clone is one base away. The J gene is TRBJ2-7, the V gene TRBV24-1; D is uncertain. The germline gives CDR1 KGHDR, CDR2 SFDVKD. CDR3 size: 15 residues. Here the CDR3 reads CATGDLHVSSYEQYF. The CDR3 bases are TGTGCCACCGGTGATTTGCACGTGAGCTCCTACGAGCAGTACTTC.

Comment on this clone: The same CDR3 arises from other DNA sequences in this sample as well. This chain links TRBV10-3 with TRBJ2-5; D is ambiguous. The ends were cut back, 2 bases at V and 1 base at J, with 8 bases in the middle. The germline gives CDR1 ENHRY, CDR2 SYGVKD. The CDR3 spans 14 residues. CDR3 amino acids: CAISEGATQETQYF. As DNA, the CDR3 is TGTGCCATCAGTGAGGGTGCCACCCAAGAGACCCAGTACTTC.

This clone came up a few times. A much larger clone lies one base from this, so it may be a read error. Other DNA sequences in this sample translate to the same CDR3. The rearrangement links TRBV5-6 to TRBJ2-1; 11 bases agree with TRBD2. Germline V lookup: CDR1 SGHDT, CDR2 YYEEEE. The J segment lost 8 bases and the V segment lost 4 bases, leaving 14 bases of the junction unmatched. This CDR3 has 17 residues. CDR3 coding DNA: TGTGCCAGCAGCCGGGGACTAGCGGACCCCTCAGGTTATGAGCAGTTCTTC. Residues: CASSRGLADPSGYEQFF.

This clone was observed a few times. CDR3 sequence reads: CASSISSRGVNEQYF. DNA for the CDR3: TGTGCCAGCAGTATATCGTCCCGGGGAGTCAACGAGCAGTACTTC. The rearrangement uses TRBV28 and TRBJ2-7; D possibly corresponds to TRBD2 (5 bases). The CDR3 contains 15 residues. The V end was cut by 5 bases, the J end by 5 bases, with 19 bases between. Germline assignment: CDR1 MDHEN and CDR2 SYDVKM.

This chain connects TRBV3-1 to TRBJ1-2; D is uncertain. The CDR3 has 12 amino acids. V lost 1 base and J lost 0, with 0 bases in between. Germline CDR1 LGHDT, CDR2 YNNKEL (reference sequence). The DNA of the CDR3 is TGTGCCAGCAGCCAAGCTAACTATGGCTACACCTTC. Translated: CASSQANYGYTF.

This clone was seen at least ten times. The rearrangement links TRBV18 to TRBJ2-7; 9 nucleotides match TRBD1. The V gene's germline CDR1 is KGHSH and CDR2 LQKENI. Trimming removed 2 bases from V and 5 bases from J; junction bases left unmatched: 10. The CDR3 is 16 residues long. CDR3: CASSPRLGTGIHEQYF. The CDR3 bases are TGTGCCAGCTCACCAAGACTGGGGACAGGGATCCACGAGCAGTACTTC.

This clone was detected ten times or more. The rearrangement links TRBV5-6 to TRBJ2-7; the D call may be TRBD1 or TRBD2 (5 bases each). Germline CDR1 reads SGHDT; CDR2 reads YYEEEE. This CDR3 has 14 residues. Trimming took 3 bases from V and 0 from J, leaving 10 bases between them. The CDR3 bases are TGTGCCAGCAGCTCCTGGGACCACTCCTACGAGCAGTACTTC. Its translation: CASSSWDHSYEQYF.

This clone was recorded at least ten times. The chain employs TRBV7-9 and TRBJ2-7; TRBD2 might be the D (6 bases). Trimming pared 4 bases from V and 3 bases from J, leaving 19 bases between. The CDR3 runs 16 residues. Germline CDR1 SEHNR, CDR2 FQNEAQ (reference sequence). CDR3 loop: CASSSWGRSSDYEQYF. CDR3 DNA: TGTGCCAGCAGCTCCTGGGGGAGGAGTAGCGACTACGAGCAGTACTTC.

This clone showed up just a few times. A much larger clone lies a single base off, so this may be a read error. Other nucleotide sequences in the sample specify the same CDR3. The chain links TRBV7-9 to TRBJ1-1; maybe TRBD1 (5 bases). V lost 6 bases, J lost 2 bases, and 16 bases lay in between. This CDR3 has 15 residues. Germline V lookup: CDR1 SEHNR, CDR2 FQNEAQ (reference sequence). The CDR3 spells CASSVPGTSNTEAFF. The CDR3 DNA reads as TGTGCCAGCAGTGTCCCCGGGACGAGCAACACTGAAGCTTTCTTT.

Notes on this clone: A much bigger clone sits one base away, suggesting this may be a read error. This chain links TRBV3-1 with TRBJ2-7; 7 positions match TRBD2. There are 14 residues in the CDR3. Germline-derived CDR1 and CDR2 are LGHDT and YNNKEL (reference sequence). The chain's CDR3 is CTSSHRDYRDGQYF. The CDR3 DNA sequence: TGTACCAGCAGCCACCGGGACTACCGAGATGGGCAGTACTTC.

This clone has a count of ten or more. This chain joins TRBV11-2 and TRBJ2-7; TRBD1 agrees at 12 bases. Germline CDR1 SGHAT, CDR2 FQNNGV. V trimming: 6 bases; J trimming: 5 bases; junction bases outside the gene matches: 8. This CDR3 is built from 15 residues. The CDR3: CASRPGTGGSNEQYF. CDR3 coding DNA: TGTGCCAGCAGACCCGGGACAGGGGGCTCGAACGAGCAGTACTTC.

Many counts were recorded for this clone. This chain links TRBV20-1 with TRBJ2-1; 8 nucleotides line up with TRBD2. The CDR3 runs to 14 residues. Germline CDR1 reads DFQATT; CDR2 reads SNEGSKA (reference sequence). V lost 0 bases to trimming and J lost 7 bases; unmatched junction nucleotides: 5. CDR3 DNA: TGCAGTGCTAGAGATCTGACTAGCGCGAATGAGCAGTTCTTC. Translation gives CSARDLTSANEQFF.

This clone was recorded a few times. The gene calls are TRBV6-1 and TRBJ2-3; the match to TRBD2 covers 13 bases. Germline V gene sequence: CDR1 MNHNS, CDR2 SASEGT. The CDR3 has 13 amino acids. J was trimmed by 5 bases and V by 9 bases; bases with no gene match: 2. The CDR3, as DNA: TGTGCCAGTCGACTAGCGGGAGGAGATACGCAGTATTTT. The encoded protein is CASRLAGGDTQYF.

On this clone itself: Possible read error: a much larger clone is one base away. The rearrangement joins TRBV5-5 to TRBJ1-6; no clear D gene. The germline V gene encodes CDR1 SGHKS and CDR2 YYEKEE (reference sequence). The CDR3 extends over 16 amino acids. V gave up 2 bases and J gave up 5 bases, with 14 bases separating them. CDR3 DNA sequence: TGTGCCAGCAGCTTAGCCGTGGGCGGCAATAATTCACCCCTCCACTTT. This translates into CASSLAVGGNNSPLHF.

This clone was counted a few times. This chain connects TRBV27 to TRBJ1-2, with TRBD1 as a possible D gene (6 bases). Deletions cut 6 bases from V and 7 bases from J, with 18 bases between. The germline V gene encodes CDR1 MNHEY and CDR2 SMNVEV (reference sequence). The CDR3 spans 14 residues. CDR3 nucleotide sequence: TGTGCCAGCAGCTTAAATCGACAGGCCGGTGGCTACACCTTC. Protein: CASSLNRQAGGYTF.

This clone has just a few counts. The gene calls are TRBV5-1 and TRBJ1-1; D uncertain. The CDR3 extends over 15 amino acids. Between the trimmed V and J ends, which lost 3 bases and 2 bases, there was a span of 14 bases. The V gene's germline CDR1 is SGHRS and CDR2 YFSETQ. For the CDR3, the DNA is TGCGCCAGCAGCTGGGGTCCCAACTCAAACACTGAAGCTTTCTTT. As protein: CASSWGPNSNTEAFF.

This clone was recorded at least ten times. The J gene is TRBJ2-5, the V gene TRBV12-3 or TRBV12-4; the D is unclear. This CDR3 has 13 amino acids. Trimming shortened V by 3 bases and J by 4 bases, and 9 bases separated the two germline ends. In DNA, the CDR3 is TGTGCCAGCAGTTTGGGGATAGGAGAGACCCAGTACTTC. Residues: CASSLGIGETQYF.

At least ten counts were recorded for this clone. The chain couples TRBV28 to TRBJ1-2; perhaps TRBD1 as D (6 bases). V dropped 7 bases and J dropped 1 base, with 19 bases sitting between them. CDR1 and CDR2 from the germline V gene are MDHEN and SYDVKM. This CDR3 region has 16 residues. CDR3 sequence reads: CASTSGGAGSNYGYTF. The DNA for the CDR3 is TGTGCCAGCACCTCCGGGGGGGCAGGGAGTAACTATGGCTACACCTTC.

There are many counts of this clone. CDR3 amino acids: CSARGPVVGGLYSNQPQHF. The CDR3 bases are TGCAGTGCTAGAGGCCCCGTGGTGGGGGGATTGTATAGCAATCAGCCCCAGCATTTT. This chain connects TRBV20-1 to TRBJ1-5, with D possibly being TRBD1 (5 bases). V shed 1 base and J shed 0 bases, with 22 bases lying between them. The germline CDR1 and CDR2 sequences are DFQATT and SNEGSKA (reference sequence). This CDR3 is 19 amino acids long.